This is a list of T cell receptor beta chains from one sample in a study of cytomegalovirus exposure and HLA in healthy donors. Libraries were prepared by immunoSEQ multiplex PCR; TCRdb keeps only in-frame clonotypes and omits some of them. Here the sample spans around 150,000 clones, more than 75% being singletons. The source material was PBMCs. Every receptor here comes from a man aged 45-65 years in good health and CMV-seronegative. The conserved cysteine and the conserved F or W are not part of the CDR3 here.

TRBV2 ASNIFSSNQPQH
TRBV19 ASSTTLGLTYEQY
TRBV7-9 ASSYFYGTSTSTDTQY
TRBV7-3 ASRLSQNTEAF
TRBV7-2 AGRNTGELF
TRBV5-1 ASSVGTGGFEQY
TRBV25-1 ASTKKDINTGELF
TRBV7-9 ASSLAGTGNYGYT
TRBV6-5 ASSPQGPDTQY
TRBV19 ASSNDRAGQPQH
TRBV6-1 ASSEVWGVNQPQH
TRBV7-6 ASSLEGTSTHEQY
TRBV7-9 ASSLALEAF
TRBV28 ASSLTSGRLETQY
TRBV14 ASSPSGGRSYEQY
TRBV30 AWSRQLNTEAF
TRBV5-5 ASSLGTGGQGYT
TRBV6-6 ASSYAGQGYEQF
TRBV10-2 ASTDSHTPGETQY
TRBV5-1 ASSATGVDYEQY
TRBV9 ASSVERASGEPPDTQY
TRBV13 ASRRPGGGGHEQY
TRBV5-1 ASSLSREADTQY
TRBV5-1 ASSQGQETQY
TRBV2 ASSEGGQYGYT
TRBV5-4 ASSRWGGAVETQY
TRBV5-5 ASSLGDSSYEQY
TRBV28 ASSLLSGGRGAF
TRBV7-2 ASSLLGVETQY
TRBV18 ASSPARSEKLF
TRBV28 ASSPGNQETQY
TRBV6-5 ASSYSTGNVEQY
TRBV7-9 ASSSQQGGEQF
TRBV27 ASSTGRGGTEAF
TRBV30 AWSETGSWLF
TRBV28 ASSFFIGGRYGYT
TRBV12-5 ASGLLQGRAEAF
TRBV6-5 ASRMGPTQPYEQY
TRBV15 ATSRVFSGLVTDTQY
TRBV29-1 SVVLSNQPQH
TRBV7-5 ARSLPRSTGELF
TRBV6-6 ASSYGRGGMNTEAF
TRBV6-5 ASSPRDSRDEQY
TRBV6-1 ASSEPLSSGNTIY
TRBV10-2 ASKGQGAYQETQY
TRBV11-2 ASSSGGSTEAF
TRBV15 ATSSSGRGLRWETQY
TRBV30 AWSVLASSYEQY